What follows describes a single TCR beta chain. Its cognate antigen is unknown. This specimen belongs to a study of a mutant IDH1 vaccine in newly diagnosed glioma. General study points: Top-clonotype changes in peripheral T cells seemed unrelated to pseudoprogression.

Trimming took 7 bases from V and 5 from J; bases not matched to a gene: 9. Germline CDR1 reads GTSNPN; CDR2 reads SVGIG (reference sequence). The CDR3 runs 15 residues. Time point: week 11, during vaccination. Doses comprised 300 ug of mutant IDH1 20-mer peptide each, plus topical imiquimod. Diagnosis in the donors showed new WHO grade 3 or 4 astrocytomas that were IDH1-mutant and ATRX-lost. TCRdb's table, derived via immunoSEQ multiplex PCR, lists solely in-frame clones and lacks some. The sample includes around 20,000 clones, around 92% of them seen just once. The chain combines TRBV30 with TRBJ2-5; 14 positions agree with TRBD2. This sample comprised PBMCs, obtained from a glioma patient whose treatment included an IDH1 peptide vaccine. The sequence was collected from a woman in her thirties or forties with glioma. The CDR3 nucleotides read TGTGCCTCCATGACTAGCGGGAGGGCGAGGGAGACCCAGTACTTC. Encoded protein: CASMTSGRARETQYF.